Listed below are T cell receptor beta chains from one sample, sequenced in a study of cytomegalovirus exposure and HLA in healthy donors. Using immunoSEQ multiplex PCR, the repertoire was profiled, and TCRdb retains in-frame clones only, with some absent. Reported are about 210,000 clones; the ten largest clones contain roughly 0.98%. The specimen sequenced was PBMCs. These receptors were taken from a woman aged 25 to 45 in good health and CMV-seropositive. Both conserved end residues are part of each CDR3. The D gene is left open where the match is weak.

V gene: TRBV19
J gene: TRBJ2-7
D gene: TRBD2
CDR3 protein: CASSIVTSGTEQYF
CDR3 DNA: TGTGCCAGTAGTATCGTGACTAGCGGGACCGAGCAGTACTTC

V gene: TRBV30
J gene: TRBJ2-2
D gene: NA
CDR3 protein: CAWSSTGELFF
CDR3 DNA: TGTGCCTGGAGCTCCACCGGGGAGCTGTTTTTT

V gene: TRBV7-9
J gene: TRBJ1-1
D gene: TRBD1
CDR3 protein: CASSLGTGVSEAFF
CDR3 DNA: TGTGCCAGCAGCTTAGGGACAGGGGTTTCTGAAGCTTTCTTT

V gene: TRBV10-1
J gene: TRBJ2-3
D gene: NA
CDR3 protein: CASSPRRDTQYF
CDR3 DNA: TGCGCCAGCAGCCCGAGAAGAGATACGCAGTATTTT

V gene: TRBV19
J gene: TRBJ2-2
D gene: TRBD2
CDR3 protein: CASSGRLNTGELFF
CDR3 DNA: TGTGCCAGTAGCGGGAGGCTAAACACCGGGGAGCTGTTTTTT

V gene: TRBV6-1
J gene: TRBJ2-4
D gene: NA
CDR3 protein: CASSASGDIQYF
CDR3 DNA: TGTGCCAGCAGTGCCTCGGGAGACATTCAGTACTTC

V gene: TRBV10-3
J gene: TRBJ1-1
D gene: NA
CDR3 protein: CAISSSGGDTEAFF
CDR3 DNA: TGTGCCATCAGTTCCTCCGGGGGGGACACTGAAGCTTTCTTT

V gene: TRBV19
J gene: TRBJ1-2
D gene: NA
CDR3 protein: CASSIEEVYGYTF
CDR3 DNA: TGTGCCAGTAGTATAGAAGAGGTTTATGGCTACACCTTC

V gene: TRBV14
J gene: TRBJ2-7
D gene: NA
CDR3 protein: CASSQDGSRLSYEQYF
CDR3 DNA: TGTGCCAGCAGCCAAGATGGGTCGCGACTGTCCTACGAGCAGTACTTC

V gene: TRBV7-9
J gene: TRBJ2-7
D gene: TRBD2
CDR3 protein: CASSGSGSGSYEQYF
CDR3 DNA: TGTGCCAGCAGCGGAAGCGGGAGTGGATCCTACGAGCAGTACTTC

V gene: TRBV5-1
J gene: TRBJ2-1
D gene: NA
CDR3 protein: CASSLSPSGQNNEQFF
CDR3 DNA: TGCGCCAGCAGCTTGAGTCCCAGCGGTCAGAACAATGAGCAGTTCTTC

V gene: TRBV5-1
J gene: TRBJ2-7
D gene: NA
CDR3 protein: CASSFDSSYEQYF
CDR3 DNA: TGCGCCAGCAGTTTTGACAGCTCCTACGAGCAGTACTTC

V gene: TRBV27
J gene: TRBJ1-2
D gene: NA
CDR3 protein: CASSSLTGKLGYTF
CDR3 DNA: TGTGCCAGCAGTTCCCTAACAGGGAAACTGGGCTACACCTTC

V gene: TRBV10-1
J gene: TRBJ2-1
D gene: NA
CDR3 protein: CASSSRRDNEQFF
CDR3 DNA: TGCGCCAGCAGTTCGAGGAGGGACAATGAGCAGTTCTTC

V gene: TRBV4-1
J gene: TRBJ2-5
D gene: NA
CDR3 protein: CASSQDLETQYF
CDR3 DNA: TGCGCCAGCAGCCAAGATCTAGAGACCCAGTACTTC

V gene: TRBV28
J gene: TRBJ1-3
D gene: NA
CDR3 protein: CASSLPGNTIYF
CDR3 DNA: TGTGCCAGCAGTCTCCCTGGAAACACCATATATTTT

V gene: TRBV5-1
J gene: TRBJ2-4
D gene: NA
CDR3 protein: CASSLDGQPELAKNIQYF
CDR3 DNA: TGCGCCAGCAGCTTGGATGGACAACCCGAACTAGCCAAAAACATTCAGTACTTC

V gene: TRBV6-5
J gene: TRBJ2-1
D gene: TRBD1
CDR3 protein: CASSTPGQGNEQFF
CDR3 DNA: TGTGCCAGCAGTACTCCGGGACAGGGGAATGAGCAGTTCTTC

V gene: TRBV6-5
J gene: TRBJ2-7
D gene: NA
CDR3 protein: CASSYSQGLYYEQYF
CDR3 DNA: TGTGCCAGCAGTTACTCCCAGGGTCTGTACTACGAGCAGTACTTC

V gene: TRBV6-6
J gene: TRBJ1-3
D gene: NA
CDR3 protein: CASSLSSSGNTIYF
CDR3 DNA: TGTGCCAGCAGTCTCTCCAGCTCTGGAAACACCATATATTTT

V gene: TRBV4-1
J gene: TRBJ1-2
D gene: NA
CDR3 protein: CASSQGGGFQADYGYTF
CDR3 DNA: TGCGCCAGCAGCCAAGGGGGGGGTTTCCAGGCGGACTATGGCTACACCTTC

V gene: TRBV5-1
J gene: TRBJ1-4
D gene: TRBD1
CDR3 protein: CASSQTGFNEKLFF
CDR3 DNA: TGCGCCAGCAGCCAGACAGGGTTTAATGAAAAACTGTTTTTT

V gene: TRBV6-4
J gene: TRBJ2-7
D gene: NA
CDR3 protein: CASSAGGEGGYEQYF
CDR3 DNA: TGTGCCAGCAGTGCGGGCGGGGAGGGGGGCTACGAGCAGTACTTC

V gene: TRBV7-9
J gene: TRBJ2-5
D gene: TRBD1
CDR3 protein: CAGNPQGNQETQYF
CDR3 DNA: TGTGCCGGAAACCCACAGGGGAATCAAGAGACCCAGTACTTC

V gene: TRBV14
J gene: TRBJ1-3
D gene: TRBD1
CDR3 protein: CANSPLGTGGSGNTIYF
CDR3 DNA: TGTGCCAACAGCCCACTGGGGACAGGGGGATCTGGAAACACCATATATTTT

V gene: TRBV2
J gene: TRBJ1-1
D gene: NA
CDR3 protein: CASTFSEAFF
CDR3 DNA: TGTGCCAGCACCTTCTCTGAAGCTTTCTTT

V gene: TRBV7-7
J gene: TRBJ2-3
D gene: TRBD2
CDR3 protein: CASSLIPVSGSRTDTQYF
CDR3 DNA: TGTGCCAGCAGCTTAATACCAGTGAGCGGGAGTCGCACAGATACGCAGTATTTT

V gene: TRBV19
J gene: TRBJ2-3
D gene: NA
CDR3 protein: CASSSGTSTDTQYF
CDR3 DNA: TGTGCCAGTAGTAGCGGGACTAGCACAGATACGCAGTATTTT

V gene: TRBV11-2
J gene: TRBJ1-2
D gene: TRBD1
CDR3 protein: CASSLVGMGQQANYGYTF
CDR3 DNA: TGTGCCAGCAGCTTAGTAGGGATGGGACAGCAAGCTAACTATGGCTACACCTTC

V gene: TRBV6-1
J gene: TRBJ1-2
D gene: NA
CDR3 protein: CASSSSAGNYGYTF
CDR3 DNA: TGTGCCAGCAGTTCCTCGGCGGGTAACTATGGCTACACCTTC

V gene: TRBV9
J gene: TRBJ1-2
D gene: TRBD1
CDR3 protein: CASSVGRQGTSLYGYTF
CDR3 DNA: TGTGCCAGCAGCGTAGGCCGACAGGGGACCTCTCTCTATGGCTACACCTTC

V gene: TRBV29-1
J gene: TRBJ1-1
D gene: TRBD1
CDR3 protein: CSVAPLIQGAAEAFF
CDR3 DNA: TGCAGCGTTGCCCCACTAATACAGGGGGCGGCTGAAGCTTTCTTT

V gene: TRBV11-2
J gene: TRBJ2-7
D gene: NA
CDR3 protein: CASSLHYEQYF
CDR3 DNA: TGTGCCAGCAGCTTACACTACGAGCAGTACTTC

V gene: TRBV5-1
J gene: TRBJ2-1
D gene: TRBD2
CDR3 protein: CASSLSTSGRQDEQFF
CDR3 DNA: TGCGCCAGCAGCTTGTCGACTAGCGGGCGACAGGATGAGCAGTTCTTC

V gene: TRBV27
J gene: TRBJ1-1
D gene: NA
CDR3 protein: CASRKFWTVLNTEAFF
CDR3 DNA: TGTGCCAGCAGGAAATTCTGGACAGTTCTGAACACTGAAGCTTTCTTT

V gene: TRBV28
J gene: TRBJ2-6
D gene: TRBD1
CDR3 protein: CASSLDRQGALGASGANVLTF
CDR3 DNA: TGTGCCAGCAGTTTAGACCGACAGGGGGCTTTAGGGGCGTCTGGGGCCAACGTCCTGACTTTC

V gene: TRBV30
J gene: TRBJ2-5
D gene: NA
CDR3 protein: CAWSASGETQYF
CDR3 DNA: TGTGCCTGGAGTGCTTCAGGGGAGACCCAGTACTTC

V gene: TRBV2
J gene: TRBJ2-5
D gene: NA
CDR3 protein: CASNGQGQGTQYF
CDR3 DNA: TGTGCCAGTAATGGACAAGGCCAAGGAACCCAGTACTTC

V gene: TRBV27
J gene: TRBJ2-3
D gene: NA
CDR3 protein: CASSLNRDVDTQYF
CDR3 DNA: TGTGCCAGCAGTTTGAACAGGGATGTTGATACGCAGTATTTT

V gene: TRBV28
J gene: TRBJ2-3
D gene: TRBD1
CDR3 protein: CASSVRDRLTDTQYF
CDR3 DNA: TGTGCCAGCAGTGTCCGGGACAGGCTCACAGATACGCAGTATTTT

V gene: TRBV25-1
J gene: TRBJ1-6
D gene: TRBD1
CDR3 protein: CASSGTGENSYNSPLHF
CDR3 DNA: TGTGCCAGCAGTGGGACAGGAGAAAACTCCTATAATTCACCCCTCCACTTT

V gene: TRBV6-1
J gene: TRBJ1-6
D gene: NA
CDR3 protein: CAGQDTGWNSPLHF
CDR3 DNA: TGTGCCGGCCAGGACACGGGCTGGAATTCACCCCTCCACTTT

V gene: TRBV14
J gene: TRBJ2-7
D gene: NA
CDR3 protein: CASSRAGIRYEQYF
CDR3 DNA: TGTGCCAGCAGCCGCGCGGGGATAAGGTACGAGCAGTACTTC

V gene: TRBV30
J gene: TRBJ2-3
D gene: TRBD2
CDR3 protein: CAWSVLSGTSTDTQYF
CDR3 DNA: TGTGCCTGGAGTGTACTAAGCGGGACTAGCACAGATACGCAGTATTTC

V gene: TRBV7-9
J gene: TRBJ1-2
D gene: NA
CDR3 protein: CASSRPLPGSPYGYTF
CDR3 DNA: TGTGCCAGCAGCCGACCCCTCCCAGGGTCCCCCTATGGCTACACCTTC

V gene: TRBV4-1
J gene: TRBJ2-3
D gene: TRBD1
CDR3 protein: CASGLGQGRTDTQYF
CDR3 DNA: TGCGCCAGCGGCCTGGGACAGGGGAGAACAGATACGCAGTATTTT

V gene: TRBV9
J gene: TRBJ2-1
D gene: TRBD2
CDR3 protein: CASSAGGLGVSNEQFF
CDR3 DNA: TGTGCCAGCAGCGCCGGGGGACTAGGAGTCTCCAATGAGCAGTTCTTC

V gene: TRBV27
J gene: TRBJ2-1
D gene: NA
CDR3 protein: CASYMRFDEQFF
CDR3 DNA: TGTGCCAGCTATATGAGGTTTGATGAGCAGTTCTTC

V gene: TRBV19
J gene: TRBJ2-3
D gene: TRBD2
CDR3 protein: CASSTGDYPITDTQYF
CDR3 DNA: TGTGCCAGTAGTACGGGGGACTATCCTATCACAGATACGCAGTATTTT

V gene: TRBV30
J gene: TRBJ2-3
D gene: TRBD2
CDR3 protein: CAWSVSGRSNTQYF
CDR3 DNA: TGTGCCTGGAGTGTCAGCGGGAGAAGCAATACGCAGTATTTT

V gene: TRBV4-1
J gene: TRBJ2-7
D gene: NA
CDR3 protein: CASSQEGGGRPSSYEQYF
CDR3 DNA: TGCGCCAGCAGCCAAGAAGGTGGTGGGAGGCCCTCTTCCTACGAGCAGTACTTC

V gene: TRBV2
J gene: TRBJ2-1
D gene: NA
CDR3 protein: CASGGNEQFF
CDR3 DNA: TGTGCCAGTGGAGGAAATGAGCAGTTCTTC

V gene: TRBV4-1
J gene: TRBJ1-2
D gene: NA
CDR3 protein: CASSQNAAGSVSGYTF
CDR3 DNA: TGCGCCAGCAGCCAAAACGCGGCAGGGTCAGTCTCTGGCTACACCTTC

V gene: TRBV30
J gene: TRBJ2-7
D gene: NA
CDR3 protein: CAWGQVNEQYF
CDR3 DNA: TGTGCCTGGGGTCAGGTGAACGAGCAGTACTTC

V gene: TRBV13
J gene: TRBJ1-1
D gene: NA
CDR3 protein: CASTHRQEEAFF
CDR3 DNA: TGTGCCAGCACCCATCGACAGGAGGAAGCTTTCTTT

V gene: TRBV25-1
J gene: TRBJ1-2
D gene: NA
CDR3 protein: CASSERGAVFGYTF
CDR3 DNA: TGTGCCAGCAGTGAACGGGGGGCGGTGTTTGGCTACACCTTC

V gene: TRBV5-1
J gene: TRBJ2-3
D gene: NA
CDR3 protein: CASSLGGTDTQYF
CDR3 DNA: TGCGCCAGCAGCTTGGGAGGCACAGATACGCAGTATTTT

V gene: TRBV4-3
J gene: TRBJ2-2
D gene: TRBD2
CDR3 protein: CASSQDLLAASTGELFF
CDR3 DNA: TGCGCCAGCAGCCAAGATCTACTAGCGGCAAGCACCGGGGAGCTGTTTTTT

V gene: TRBV6-6
J gene: TRBJ1-1
D gene: NA
CDR3 protein: CASRRTVLMNTEAFF
CDR3 DNA: TGTGCCAGCAGGAGGACAGTACTAATGAACACTGAAGCTTTCTTT

V gene: TRBV29-1
J gene: TRBJ2-5
D gene: TRBD1
CDR3 protein: CSASGTGGRRTQYF
CDR3 DNA: TGCAGCGCCTCAGGGACAGGAGGGCGAAGGACCCAGTACTTC